This paragraph reports one T cell receptor (beta chain). Trimming cost V 0 bases and J 0 bases, with 8 bases left between them. The CDR3 spans 15 residues. The germline V gene has CDR1 MGHRA and CDR2 YSYEKL. How the authors handled the data: Amplification of reference gene primers provided the estimated nucleated cell counts. Generated by immunoSEQ multiplex PCR, the TCRdb table keeps only in-frame clones and is missing some. The V and J calls and clone size come from that table; D and trimming were worked out from the DNA. The sample lists approximately 400,000 clones, roughly 86% seen once, with more than 0.95% in the top ten. This entry comes from a study of blood T cell repertoires in COVID-19. Across the study: Researchers got acute and convalescent COVID-19 samples from the United States, Italy and Spain. Sample material is recorded as cDNA or gDNA derived from T cells, B-cell-depleted T cells, or PBMCs.

The chain has TRBV4-1 and TRBJ1-1; unclear D gene. The receptor was derived from a human donor with acute or convalescent COVID-19. The donor label of this sample is uncertain. The specimen sequenced was peripheral blood. CDR3 coding DNA: TGCGCCAGCAGCCAAGAGGCGGTTCTGAACACTGAAGCTTTCTTT. Protein sequence: CASSQEAVLNTEAFF.